Only one count was recorded for the clone carrying this T cell receptor beta chain. Antigen unknown. This sample was taken from a study of OX40 agonist ivuxolimab in advanced cancers. Study overall: Across the patients, intravenous ivuxolimab was delivered every 2 weeks at 0.01 to 10 mg/kg. Prior anti-PD-1, anti-PD-L1 or anti-CTLA-4 therapy did not bar entry, and approximately 40% had some. Dose-escalation patients had hepatocellular carcinoma, melanoma, renal cell or head and neck cancer. Regarding the study as a whole: Relative to CD4+, CD8+ T cells held more expanded clones on average.

Here immunoSEQ multiplex PCR was the method, and the copy in TCRdb shows in-frame clones only, minus some. The data contain around 65,000 clones, around 80% of them singletons. This CDR3 has 13 amino acids. V lost 4 bases, J lost 8 bases, and 13 bases lay in between. From germline, CDR1 is LNHDA and CDR2 SQIVND (reference sequence). The sequence derives from an adult with an advanced solid tumor such as melanoma, head and neck, liver or kidney cancer. V usage is TRBV19 and J usage is TRBJ2-3, with D perhaps TRBD2 (5 bases). The sequenced sample was CD4+ or CD8+ T cells sorted from blood, obtained in a trial of the OX40 agonist ivuxolimab. CDR3 loop: CASSTRIGGTQYF. DNA for the CDR3: TGTGCCAGTAGTACCAGAATAGGAGGTACGCAGTATTTT.